This TCR beta chain was observed in a study of cytomegalovirus exposure and HLA in healthy donors. The wider study: In an earlier analysis, almost 120 million unique TCR beta sequences were found from some 200 million T cells. Study-wide results and limits: Apparent HLA restriction characterized most CMV-associated TCR beta chains in a later analysis.

In the PCR, 60 Vbeta and 13 Jbeta primers were used. How the authors handled the data: Later reanalysis found 70 million to 95 million unique TCR beta chains, some 10 million of them shared. Clones were read by immunoSEQ multiplex PCR, and TCRdb kept only the in-frame ones, dropping some. Clone size and V and J calls were adopted from that table, with D and trimming inferred from the DNA. The repertoire includes about 190,000 clones, just under 75% of them detected once, and under 5% sits in the top ten. This clone was seen a few times. Its specificity is not known. CDR3 length: 14 amino acids. Germline lookup yields CDR1 SGDLS and CDR2 YYNGEE. Trimming stripped 3 bases from V and 4 bases from J, with 10 bases between.

This TCR was recovered from a man between 25 and 39 years old in good health and CMV-seropositive. The chain couples TRBV9 to TRBJ1-4; possibly TRBD1 for D (6 bases). Sequencing input: PBMCs. The CDR3 protein is CASSEGRGNEKLFF. DNA of the CDR3: TGTGCCAGCAGCGAAGGCAGGGGTAATGAAAAACTGTTTTTT. Full variable domain (missing parts from reference TRBV9 and TRBJ1-4): DSGVTQTPKHLITATGQRVTLRCSPRSGDLSVYWYQQSLDQGLQFLIQYYNGEERAKGNILERFSAQQFPDLHSELNLSSLELGDSALYFCASSEGRGNEKLFFGSGTQLSVL.